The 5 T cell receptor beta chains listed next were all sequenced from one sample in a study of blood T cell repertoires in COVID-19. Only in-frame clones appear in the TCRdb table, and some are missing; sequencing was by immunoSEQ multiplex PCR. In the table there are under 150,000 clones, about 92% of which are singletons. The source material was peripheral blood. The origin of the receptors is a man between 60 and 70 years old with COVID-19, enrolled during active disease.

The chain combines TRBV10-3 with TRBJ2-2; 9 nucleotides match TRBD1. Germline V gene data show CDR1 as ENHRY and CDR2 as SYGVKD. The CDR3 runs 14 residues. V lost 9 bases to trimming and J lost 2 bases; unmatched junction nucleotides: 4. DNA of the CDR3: TGTGCCATTCGGGGACAGGGAAACACCGGGGAGCTGTTTTTT. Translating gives CAIRGQGNTGELFF.

The CDR3: CASSGRGRGNEQYF. DNA of the CDR3: TGTGCCAGCAGCGGGCGCGGGAGAGGAAACGAGCAGTACTTC. The chain links TRBV11-2 to TRBJ2-7; TRBD2 agrees at 7 bases. Germline CDR1 and CDR2: SGHAT and FQNNGV. The V segment lost 5 bases and the J segment 5 bases; nucleotides outside the gene matches: 9. This CDR3 has 14 amino acids.

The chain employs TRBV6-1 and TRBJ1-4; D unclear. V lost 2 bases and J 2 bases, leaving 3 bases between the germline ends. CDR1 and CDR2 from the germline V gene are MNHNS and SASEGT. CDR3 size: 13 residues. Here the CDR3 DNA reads TGTGCCAGCAGTGAACTCACTAATGAAAAACTGTTTTTT. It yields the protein CASSELTNEKLFF.

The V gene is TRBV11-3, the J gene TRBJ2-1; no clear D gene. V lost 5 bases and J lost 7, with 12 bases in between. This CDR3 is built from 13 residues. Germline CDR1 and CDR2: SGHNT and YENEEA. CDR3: CASSTTRGNEQFF. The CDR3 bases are TGTGCCAGCAGCACTACGAGAGGTAATGAGCAGTTCTTC.

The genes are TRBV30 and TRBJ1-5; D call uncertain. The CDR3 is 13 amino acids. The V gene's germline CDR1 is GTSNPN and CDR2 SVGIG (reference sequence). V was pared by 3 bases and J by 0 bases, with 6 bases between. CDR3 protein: CAWSASSNQPQHF. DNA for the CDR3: TGTGCCTGGAGCGCCAGTAGCAATCAGCCCCAGCATTTT.